One and the same sample provided the 32 T cell receptor beta chains below, sequenced in a study of shared clonotypes between healthy human individuals. Repertoires were generated with immunoSEQ multiplex PCR, while TCRdb's copy carries only in-frame clones and drops some. The data hold under 650,000 clones, with 90% to 96% observed a single time. Sequenced input: naive CD4+ T cells sorted from blood. Sample subset: CD45RA+ positively selected. Receptors were obtained from a woman aged 30 to 39 in good health.

The chain has TRBV28 and TRBJ2-6, with 13 bases lining up with TRBD2. V lost 5 bases to trimming and J lost 4 bases; unmatched junction nucleotides: 11. The germline CDR1 and CDR2 sequences are MDHEN and SYDVKM. The CDR3 covers 19 residues. DNA of the CDR3: TGTGCCAGCAGTATACCCGGGACTAGCGGGATTCGGGGGGCCAACGTCCTGACTTTC. Residues: CASSIPGTSGIRGANVLTF.

The chain carries TRBV28 and TRBJ2-1; tentative D call: TRBD1 (5 bases). Germline V gene sequence: CDR1 MDHEN, CDR2 SYDVKM. V was trimmed by 8 bases and J by 5 bases, leaving 10 bases between them. The CDR3 sequence is 12 residues long. The CDR3 DNA sequence: TGTGCCAGCGGGGCCCAAGACAATGAGCAGTTCTTC. Protein product: CASGAQDNEQFF.

This clone was found a few times. Additional DNA sequences in this sample encode the identical CDR3. The V call is TRBV28, the J call TRBJ1-5; D is ambiguous. Germline loops: CDR1 MDHEN, CDR2 SYDVKM. With 3 bases removed from V and 4 bases from J, the gap between germline ends came to 4 bases. This CDR3 comprises 12 residues. CDR3 amino acids: CASSLANQPQHF. In nucleotides, the CDR3 is TGTGCCAGCAGTTTGGCTAATCAGCCCCAGCATTTT.

The rearrangement uses TRBV5-1 and TRBJ2-7; 10 bases align to TRBD1. Germline CDR1 and CDR2: SGHRS and YFSETQ. The CDR3 spans 15 residues. J gave up 9 bases and V 4 bases, and 13 bases lay outside the gene matches. DNA of the CDR3: TGCGCCAGCAGCAACTCCGACAGGGGGCTTACAGGGCAGTACTTC. Protein sequence: CASSNSDRGLTGQYF.

V usage is TRBV19 and J usage is TRBJ2-6; no reliable D call. Trimming left V 4 bases short and J 0 bases short, with 13 bases between. CDR3 length: 17 residues. The germline V gene has CDR1 LNHDA and CDR2 SQIVND (reference sequence). The CDR3 region has the DNA TGTGCCAGTAGTAGCGACTGGCCGACCTCTGGGGCCAACGTCCTGACTTTC. Protein: CASSSDWPTSGANVLTF.

The genes are TRBV28 and TRBJ1-6, with a tentative D call TRBD1 (5 bases). CDR1 MDHEN and CDR2 SYDVKM come from the germline V gene. CDR3 length: 14 residues. Trimming shortened V by 7 bases and J by 7 bases, and 14 bases separated the two germline ends. CDR3: CASTLAGWNSPLHF. In DNA form, the CDR3 reads TGTGCCAGCACTCTGGCAGGGTGGAATTCACCCCTCCACTTT.

This clone was observed many times. The rearrangement links TRBV5-1 to TRBJ2-7; D might be TRBD2 (5 bases). The ends were cut back, 3 bases at V and 4 bases at J, with 14 bases in the middle. The CDR3 spans 14 residues. The V gene's germline CDR1 is SGHRS and CDR2 YFSETQ. For the CDR3, the DNA is TGCGCCAGCAGCTGGACCGGGGATAATTACGAGCAGTACTTC. Protein sequence: CASSWTGDNYEQYF.

The chain joins TRBV10-3 to TRBJ1-5; TRBD1 matches 10 bases. Germline CDR1 and CDR2: ENHRY and SYGVKD. The CDR3 length is 16 residues. Trimming cost V 2 bases and J 3 bases; bases outside gene matches: 4. This CDR3 is CAISEGDRGHNQPQHF. CDR3 in DNA: TGTGCCATCAGTGAGGGGGACAGGGGCCACAATCAGCCCCAGCATTTT.

This clone has a single count. The V call is TRBV11-2, the J call TRBJ2-1; perhaps D is TRBD1 or TRBD2 (5 bases each). The CDR3 has 17 amino acids. V lost 6 bases and J lost 7, with 25 bases in between. CDR1 SGHAT and CDR2 FQNNGV come from the germline V gene. CDR3 DNA sequence: TGTGCCAGCAGACATTGGGGACGGGACGGGAAACTTAATGAGCAGTTCTTC. This translates into CASRHWGRDGKLNEQFF.

Here the CDR3 DNA reads TGTGCCAGCAGCTTGGGTCCGACAGCTAAATCCTACGAGCAGTACTTC. Translating it yields CASSLGPTAKSYEQYF. The V and J genes are TRBV7-9 and TRBJ2-7, with D possibly being TRBD1 (5 bases). The germline V and J ends were trimmed by 3 bases and 1 base, with 16 bases remaining between them. The CDR3 has 16 residues. Germline lookup yields CDR1 SEHNR and CDR2 FQNEAQ (reference sequence).

The J gene is TRBJ1-4, the V gene TRBV6-1, with 7 bases aligning to TRBD1. CDR3 length equals 14 residues. The germline V gene has CDR1 MNHNS and CDR2 SASEGT. Trimming cost V 1 base and J 4 bases; bases outside gene matches: 0. CDR3 coding DNA: TGTGCCAGCAGTGAAGACAGGGGTAATGAAAAACTGTTTTTT. Encoded protein: CASSEDRGNEKLFF.

The chain has TRBV5-1 and TRBJ2-7; no firm D call. There are 14 residues in the CDR3. V was cut by 0 bases and J by 3 bases, with 10 bases left in between. CDR1 is SGHRS and CDR2 is YFSETQ in the germline V gene. In DNA form, the CDR3 reads TGCGCCAGCAGCTTGGGACCAGAATTCTACGAGCAGTACTTC. Translated: CASSLGPEFYEQYF.

J is TRBJ2-5 and V is TRBV4-2, with TRBD2 matching 13 bases. Germline V CDR1 and CDR2: LGHNA, YNFKEQ. J gave up 5 bases and V 0 bases, and 15 bases lay outside the gene matches. This CDR3 is built from 20 residues. The CDR3 region is CASSQEGPGTSGTGSETQYF. CDR3 nucleotides: TGTGCCAGCAGCCAAGAAGGGCCCGGGACTAGCGGGACGGGCTCGGAGACCCAGTACTTC.

The V call is TRBV9, the J call TRBJ1-3; D remains unclear. The CDR3 is 15 amino acids. V was trimmed by 4 bases and J by 0 bases, leaving 11 bases between them. Germline assignment: CDR1 SGDLS and CDR2 YYNGEE. The CDR3 region has the DNA TGTGCCAGCAGCCCCCGGTCTTACTCTGGAAACACCATATATTTT. Translated: CASSPRSYSGNTIYF.

This rearrangement joins TRBV5-4 to TRBJ1-4; D is perhaps TRBD1 (6 bases). Germline CDR1 SGHNT, CDR2 YYREEE (reference sequence). The length of the CDR3 is 14 residues. V lost 1 base, J lost 8 bases, and 12 bases lay in between. The CDR3 nucleotides read TGTGCCAGCAGCTTGTCTCCCCAGGGGGAAAAACTGTTTTTT. It translates to CASSLSPQGEKLFF.

The chain is built from TRBV27 and TRBJ2-7; no clear D. CDR1 and CDR2 (germline): MNHEY, SMNVEV (reference sequence). The CDR3 has 13 residues. V lost 10 bases, J lost 2 bases, and 15 bases lay in between. The CDR3 region is CATLSAATYEQYF. The CDR3 nucleotides read TGTGCCACTCTATCGGCGGCCACCTACGAGCAGTACTTC.

This rearrangement joins TRBV5-1 to TRBJ1-2; weak D call: TRBD1 (6 bases). V lost 2 bases and J lost 5, with 10 bases in between. Per germline, CDR1 SGHRS and CDR2 YFSETQ. The CDR3 sequence is 13 residues long. In DNA form, the CDR3 reads TGCGCCAGCAGCTTTTTTCAGGGGTATGGCTACACCTTC. Translating it yields CASSFFQGYGYTF.

This chain uses TRBV28 with TRBJ2-5; D is possibly TRBD1 (5 bases). The J call is in doubt because the DNA end fits TRBJ2-7 better. CDR3 length: 12 residues. The germline V gene encodes CDR1 MDHEN and CDR2 SYDVKM. The CDR3 DNA reads TGTGCCAGCTTGGGGCAGGCCTACGAGCAGTACTTC. The encoded protein is CASLGQAYEQYF.

J is TRBJ2-5 and V is TRBV2; no clear D gene. Deletions cut 7 bases from V and 4 bases from J, with 19 bases between. The CDR3 loop spans 15 amino acids. The germline V gene has CDR1 SNHLY and CDR2 FYNNEI. The CDR3 DNA reads as TGTGCCAGCAACCGAGGCGTCAGCCGAGGAGAGACCCAGTACTTC. It yields the protein CASNRGVSRGETQYF.

This rearrangement joins TRBV6-5 to TRBJ2-5; no firm D call. The assigned J gene may be wrong: the sequence end matches TRBJ2-7 better. CDR3 size: 14 residues. Per germline, CDR1 MNHEY and CDR2 SVGAGI. CDR3 nucleotide sequence: TGTGCCAGCGGCCGAACAGAATACCACTACGAGCAGTACTTC. Protein: CASGRTEYHYEQYF.

The chain joins TRBV5-1 to TRBJ2-2; 9 nucleotides match TRBD1. CDR1 is SGHRS, CDR2 YFSETQ, per germline. The CDR3 is made up of 21 amino acids. V shed 4 bases and J 5 bases; nucleotides not matched to a gene: 24. The chain's CDR3 is CASSQYPGQGFMGGRTGELFF. In DNA, the CDR3 is TGCGCCAGCAGCCAGTACCCGGGACAGGGCTTTATGGGGGGAAGAACCGGGGAGCTGTTTTTT. The full variable domain, in which reference TRBV5-1 and TRBJ2-2 provide the parts outside the CDR3, is KAGVTQTPRYLIKTRGQQVTLSCSPISGHRSVSWYQQTPGQGLQFLFEYFSETQRNKGNFPGRFSGRQFSNSRSEMNVSTLELGDSALYLCASSQYPGQGFMGGRTGELFFGEGSRLTVL.

The chain carries TRBV28 and TRBJ2-2; D not certain. Germline V gene sequence: CDR1 MDHEN, CDR2 SYDVKM. Trimming cost V 8 bases and J 6 bases, with 16 bases left between them. The CDR3 runs 14 residues. CDR3 amino acids: CASGNIARAGELFF. The CDR3 coding sequence is TGTGCCAGCGGGAACATTGCCCGGGCCGGGGAGCTGTTTTTT. Together with reference TRBV28 and TRBJ2-2, the CDR3 gives the full variable domain: DVKVTQSSRYLVKRTGEKVFLECVQDMDHENMFWYRQDPGLGLRLIYFSYDVKMKEKGDIPEGYSVSREKKERFSLILESASTNQTSMYLCASGNIARAGELFFGEGSRLTVL.

The rearrangement joins TRBV28 to TRBJ1-1; a possible D gene is TRBD1 (5 bases). Looked up from germline, CDR1 is MDHEN and CDR2 is SYDVKM. The CDR3 is 15 amino acids. V was clipped by 1 base and J by 1 base, with 10 bases between them. Written as DNA, the CDR3 is TGTGCCAGCAGTTTATTGGGGGACGGGAACACTGAAGCTTTCTTT. Protein product: CASSLLGDGNTEAFF.

The rearrangement links TRBV6-5 to TRBJ2-4; perhaps D is TRBD1 or TRBD2 (5 bases each). The germline gives CDR1 MNHEY, CDR2 SVGAGI. CDR3 length: 14 amino acids. Trimming pared 4 bases from V and 7 bases from J, leaving 14 bases between. The CDR3, as DNA: TGTGCCAGCAGTTGGGGCCGGGAATCTAACATTCAGTACTTC. Protein sequence: CASSWGRESNIQYF.

This clone was seen a few times. V is TRBV4-2 and J is TRBJ2-7; D ambiguous. The germline CDR1 and CDR2 sequences are LGHNA and YNFKEQ. CDR3 length: 15 residues. V lost 1 base, J lost 2 bases, and 12 bases lay in between. This CDR3 is CASSQGGSTTYEQYF. In nucleotides, the CDR3 is TGTGCCAGCAGCCAAGGTGGTAGCACCACCTACGAGCAGTACTTC.

J is TRBJ1-1 and V is TRBV6-5; D gene unclear. The CDR3 has 13 amino acids. V was clipped by 6 bases and J by 1 base, with 9 bases between them. In germline, CDR1 is MNHEY, CDR2 SVGAGI. This chain's CDR3 is CASRNLGNTEAFF. The CDR3 coding sequence is TGTGCCAGCAGAAACCTAGGGAACACTGAAGCTTTCTTT.

In this sample, this clone turned up once. This rearrangement joins TRBV28 to TRBJ1-4; TRBD1 aligns across 9 bases. Unmatched junction bases numbered 7, after V lost 7 bases and J lost 7 bases. Germline CDR1 is MDHEN and CDR2 is SYDVKM. This CDR3 spans 14 amino acids. CDR3 in DNA: TGTGCCAGCACCACCGGGACAGGGAGTGAAAAACTGTTTTTT. Its translation is CASTTGTGSEKLFF.

The gene calls are TRBV4-1 and TRBJ2-2; 9 positions agree with TRBD2. Trimming removed 0 bases from V and 5 bases from J; junction bases left unmatched: 4. There are 16 residues in the CDR3. From germline, CDR1 is MGHRA and CDR2 YSYEKL. The CDR3 protein is CASSQEGSGRTGELFF. The CDR3 region has the DNA TGCGCCAGCAGCCAAGAAGGCAGCGGGAGGACCGGGGAGCTGTTTTTT.

Details on this clone: In the same sample, other DNA sequences code for this CDR3. CDR3 bases: TGTGCCAGCAGCCCTGGACGGTACTACGAGCAGTACTTC. Amino acid sequence: CASSPGRYYEQYF. The chain couples TRBV7-9 to TRBJ2-7; no clear D. The ends were cut back, 5 bases at V and 3 bases at J, with 11 bases in the middle. Germline assignment: CDR1 SEHNR and CDR2 FQNEAQ (reference sequence). The CDR3 contains 13 residues.

This chain uses TRBV13 with TRBJ2-5; D is ambiguous. The better agreement between TRBJ2-7 and the DNA end casts doubt on the J call. The CDR3 spans 13 residues. From germline, CDR1 is PRHDT and CDR2 FYEKMQ (reference sequence). CDR3 protein: CASSLLYSYEQYF. The CDR3 DNA is TGTGCCAGCAGCTTACTCTATTCCTACGAGCAGTACTTC.

This rearrangement joins TRBV15 to TRBJ2-5; 11 bases agree with TRBD2. From germline, CDR1 is LNHNV and CDR2 YYDKDF (reference sequence). J lost 6 bases, V lost 2 bases, and 5 bases had no gene match. The CDR3 loop spans 15 amino acids. CDR3 in amino acids: CATSRTSGSFQTQYF. CDR3 coding DNA: TGTGCCACCAGCAGAACTAGCGGGAGTTTCCAGACCCAGTACTTC.

The gene calls are TRBV6-6 and TRBJ1-4; D remains ambiguous. The length of the CDR3 is 14 residues. Trimming stripped 6 bases from V and 4 bases from J, with 12 bases between. Per germline, CDR1 MNHNY and CDR2 SVGAGI (reference sequence). CDR3 DNA sequence: TGTGCCAGCAGCTCCGGGCGGAGTAATGAAAAACTGTTTTTT. Protein sequence: CASSSGRSNEKLFF.